This record concerns one TCR beta chain sequence. Antigen: not known. This record comes from a study of beta chain features in type 1 diabetes. Study results and caveats: Shorter TCRB CDR3s, moderately but significantly so, were found in Type 1 diabetes patients in all four CD4+ subsets. It was among patients, rather than healthy donors, that naive, central memory and Treg TCRB repertoires appeared more similar. It was possible that PCR favored shorter templates, equally so in patients and controls.

A sort by CD45RO/CCR7/CD25/CD127/CD95/CD27 yielded CD4+ naive, central memory, regulatory and stem cell-like memory cells. V was pared by 1 base and J by 0 bases, with 12 bases between. Germline CDR1 and CDR2: SEHNR and FQNEAQ (reference sequence). The length of the CDR3 is 16 residues. The entirety of the isolated RNA underwent reverse transcription, so expressed TCRB transcripts were sequenced. The repertoire was sequenced with immunoSEQ multiplex PCR; TCRdb's copy has only in-frame clones and lacks some. The sample has about 240,000 clones; about 15% are singletons. This chain uses TRBV7-9 with TRBJ1-2, with D unclear. The sequence came from a man in his thirties or forties with type 1 diabetes. Sequencing used naive CD4+ T cells from blood. CDR3 DNA sequence: TGTGCCAGCAGCTTAGTTCCGTCAGAAACTAACTATGGCTACACCTTC. Amino acid sequence: CASSLVPSETNYGYTF.